This T cell receptor (beta chain) was sequenced for a study of beta chain features in type 1 diabetes. Study overall: Sorted cells numbering under 140,000,000 were examined across all samples.

Investigators reverse transcribed all isolated RNA, so they sequenced expressed TCRB transcripts. The study sequenced naive, central memory and regulatory T cell samples to an average of about 4 million reads. Here immunoSEQ multiplex PCR was the method, and the copy in TCRdb shows in-frame clones only, minus some. The sample lists 550,000 to 850,000 clones, about an eighth occurring once. The germline gives CDR1 ENHRY, CDR2 SYGVKD. Trimming took 0 bases from V and 0 from J, leaving 8 bases between them. The CDR3 spans 15 residues. Study findings and constraints: The similarity of naive, central memory and Treg TCRB repertoires appeared greater among patients than among healthy donors. Lower insertion and higher deletion counts appeared at VDJ junctions in type 1 diabetes patients. Significant though moderate, a shortening of TCRB CDR3s appeared in all four CD4+ subsets of Type 1 diabetes patients.

This clone was seen a handful of times. Its antigen is unidentified. Sequences were obtained from naive CD4+ T cells from blood. This clonotype was sampled from a young man with type 1 diabetes. The chain recombines TRBV10-3 with TRBJ1-1; D gene unclear. The DNA for the CDR3 is TGTGCCATCAGTGAGTCGGGAGTCATGAACACTGAAGCTTTCTTT. Amino acids: CAISESGVMNTEAFF.